This entry lists 26 T cell receptor beta chains sequenced from one sample in a study of cytomegalovirus exposure and HLA in healthy donors (dated by TCRdb to about 2017). The library was generated by the immunoSEQ multiplex PCR assay. A mixture of 60 forward primers for TCR Vbeta segments and 13 reverse primers for TCR Jbeta segments was used in the multiplex PCR. The immuneACCESS repertoire file appears here via TCRdb, limited to in-frame rearrangements. These files lack a portion of the clones; in checked studies, under half of the deficit traces to unresolved V genes, and the cause of the others is not known. The sample yields almost 200,000 clones; around three quarters were counted once. The ten largest clones add up to 3.5% to 5% of the sample. Sequencing was done on a sample of PBMCs. The receptors stem from a woman in her thirties in good health and CMV-seropositive.

V is TRBV9 and J is TRBJ2-1, with a weak D call TRBD2 (6 bases). In germline, CDR1 is SGDLS, CDR2 YYNGEE. This CDR3 contains 14 residues. The ends were cut back, 0 bases at V and 10 bases at J, with 14 bases in the middle. The CDR3 DNA is TGTGCCAGCAGCGTAGCCCCCCTCGGGGGAGAGCAGTTCTTC. Protein: CASSVAPLGGEQFF.

The gene calls are TRBV6-5 and TRBJ2-1, with TRBD2 matching 9 bases. This CDR3 region has 15 residues. Germline CDR1 reads MNHEY; CDR2 reads SVGAGI. J was trimmed by 8 bases and V by 1 base; bases with no gene match: 6. The CDR3 sequence: CASSYWGGRGDEQFF. CDR3 bases: TGTGCCAGCAGTTACTGGGGCGGGAGGGGTGATGAGCAGTTCTTC.

The chain carries TRBV5-1 and TRBJ1-5; TRBD1 aligns across 9 bases. Per the germline V gene, CDR1 is SGHRS and CDR2 is YFSETQ. This CDR3 spans 14 amino acids. V gave up 3 bases and J gave up 6 bases; unmatched junction bases: 4. The CDR3 sequence is CASSSGQGSQPQHF. The CDR3 region has the DNA TGCGCCAGCAGCTCTGGACAGGGGAGTCAGCCCCAGCATTTT.

CDR3 region: CASSLVLGLTEAFF. Here the CDR3 DNA reads TGTGCCAGCAGCTTGGTTCTAGGACTCACTGAAGCTTTCTTT. J is TRBJ1-1 and V is TRBV5-8; D unresolved. From germline, CDR1 is SGHTS and CDR2 YDEGEE. The CDR3 runs to 14 residues. Between the trimmed V and J ends, which lost 0 bases and 4 bases, there was a span of 10 bases.

The CDR3 protein is CASSQGAWDTQYF. The CDR3 region has the DNA TGCGCCAGCAGCCAAGGAGCCTGGGATACGCAGTATTTT. The V and J genes are TRBV4-3 and TRBJ2-3; no firm D call. The germline CDR1 and CDR2 sequences are LGHNA and YSLEER. V dropped 1 base and J dropped 6 bases, with 8 bases sitting between them. The CDR3 runs to 13 residues.

V is TRBV9 and J is TRBJ2-7; TRBD2 is a possible D gene (7 bases). Trimming pared 0 bases from V and 2 bases from J, leaving 12 bases between. The CDR3 length is 15 residues. Germline V lookup: CDR1 SGDLS, CDR2 YYNGEE. CDR3 DNA sequence: TGTGCCAGCAGCGTAGGGGGGGGACACACCTACGAGCAGTACTTC. Its protein product is CASSVGGGHTYEQYF.

The rearrangement uses TRBV7-2 and TRBJ1-1; D is perhaps TRBD1 (5 bases). The CDR3 spans 14 residues. Trimming shortened V by 1 base and J by 9 bases, and 15 bases separated the two germline ends. Germline loops: CDR1 SGHTA, CDR2 FQGNSA. The CDR3 loop is CASSLEWTTLKAFF. DNA of the CDR3: TGTGCCAGCAGCTTAGAGTGGACAACGCTGAAAGCTTTCTTT.

The J gene is TRBJ2-7, the V gene TRBV5-5, with 9 bases matching TRBD1. The V segment lost 4 bases and the J segment 5 bases; nucleotides outside the gene matches: 10. CDR1 is SGHKS, CDR2 YYEKEE, per germline (reference sequence). The CDR3 loop spans 15 amino acids. In DNA, the CDR3 is TGTGCCAGCAGCCCAAGCCGGGACAGGGTGGACGAGCAGTACTTC. Amino acid sequence: CASSPSRDRVDEQYF.

The chain combines TRBV28 with TRBJ1-5; 7 bases fit TRBD1. The CDR3 runs 13 residues. The V and J ends lost 8 bases and 4 bases, in that order; junction bases with no gene match: 5. Germline CDR1 reads MDHEN; CDR2 reads SYDVKM. The DNA for the CDR3 is TGTGCCAGCGGTATACAGGGGAATCAGCCCCAGCATTTT. Translation: CASGIQGNQPQHF. Looking up the rest from reference TRBV28 and TRBJ1-5 gives the full variable domain: DVKVTQSSRYLVKRTGEKVFLECVQDMDHENMFWYRQDPGLGLRLIYFSYDVKMKEKGDIPEGYSVSREKKERFSLILESASTNQTSMYLCASGIQGNQPQHFGDGTRLSIL.

The J gene is TRBJ2-3, the V gene TRBV2, with D unclear. The CDR3 spans 12 residues. The V gene lost 0 bases and the J gene lost 8 bases, with 6 bases spanning the gap. Germline CDR1 SNHLY, CDR2 FYNNEI. The CDR3 DNA is TGTGCCAGCAGTGAAGCGCGAGGTACGCAGTATTTT. It is translated as CASSEARGTQYF.

The chain is built from TRBV5-1 and TRBJ2-3; 9 bases match TRBD2. V was pared by 7 bases and J by 0 bases, with 6 bases of the junction left unmatched. The germline gives CDR1 SGHRS, CDR2 YFSETQ. The length of the CDR3 is 15 residues. This chain's CDR3 is CASQRLAGSTDTQYF. CDR3 coding DNA: TGCGCCAGCCAAAGGCTAGCGGGGAGCACAGATACGCAGTATTTT.

This chain links TRBV4-2 with TRBJ1-2; D call uncertain. With 3 bases removed from V and 5 bases from J, the gap between germline ends came to 10 bases. Germline V lookup: CDR1 LGHNA, CDR2 YNFKEQ. The CDR3 length is 13 residues. The CDR3 DNA sequence: TGTGCCAGCAGCCAGCAAGGGAGGTATGGCTACACCTTC. Translating it yields CASSQQGRYGYTF.

This chain connects TRBV27 to TRBJ2-7; unclear D gene. CDR3 size: 13 residues. The germline V and J ends were trimmed by 4 bases and 1 base, with 8 bases remaining between them. Per germline, CDR1 MNHEY and CDR2 SMNVEV (reference sequence). The CDR3 DNA reads as TGTGCCAGCAGTTACGGAGTATCCTACGAGCAGTACTTC. This codes for CASSYGVSYEQYF.

This chain joins TRBV4-2 and TRBJ1-2, with D perhaps matching TRBD1 (6 bases). Per germline, CDR1 LGHNA and CDR2 YNFKEQ. The V end was cut by 0 bases, the J end by 2 bases, with 10 bases between. The CDR3 is 15 residues long. In DNA form, the CDR3 reads TGTGCCAGCAGCCAAGATGAGGGGGTGAACTATGGCTACACCTTC. It encodes CASSQDEGVNYGYTF.

This chain connects TRBV30 to TRBJ1-2; D might be TRBD1 (5 bases). CDR1 and CDR2 (germline): GTSNPN, SVGIG (reference sequence). V lost 0 bases to trimming and J lost 7 bases, with 15 bases between them. The CDR3 sequence is 14 residues long. The CDR3 region has the DNA TGTGCCTGGAGTGTTGTGGCCAGGGATAGTGGCTACACCTTC. It is translated as CAWSVVARDSGYTF.

The CDR3 spells CASSPQGNYGYTF. The CDR3 nucleotides read TGTGCCAGCAGTCCTCAGGGTAACTATGGCTACACCTTC. The V call is TRBV27, the J call TRBJ1-2; D might be TRBD1 (5 bases). From germline, CDR1 is MNHEY and CDR2 SMNVEV (reference sequence). This CDR3 contains 13 residues. Trimming pared 5 bases from V and 1 base from J, leaving 8 bases between.

Notes on this clone: This same CDR3 is encoded by further DNA sequences in the sample. The V gene is TRBV27, the J gene TRBJ2-7; 8 bases map to TRBD2. Germline V gene lookup returns CDR1 MNHEY and CDR2 SMNVEV (reference sequence). CDR3 length: 13 amino acids. The V segment lost 6 bases and the J segment 2 bases; nucleotides outside the gene matches: 3. The CDR3 region is CASSLGLAYEQYF. The DNA of the CDR3 is TGTGCCAGCAGCCTGGGACTAGCCTACGAGCAGTACTTC.

The CDR3 loop is CASSSGQGAVEADTQYF. As DNA, the CDR3 is TGTGCCAGCAGCTCAGGACAGGGGGCAGTGGAAGCAGATACGCAGTATTTT. V gene TRBV7-9 combines with J gene TRBJ2-3; TRBD1 matches 11 bases. Germline CDR1 is SEHNR and CDR2 is FQNEAQ (reference sequence). This CDR3 has 17 residues. The V gene end was trimmed by 4 bases and the J gene end by 4 bases; junction bases not matched to a gene: 10. Combining the CDR3 with reference TRBV7-9 and TRBJ2-3 gives the whole variable domain DTGVSQNPRHKITKRGQNVTFRCDPISEHNRLYWYRQTLGQGPEFLTYFQNEAQLEKSRLLSDRFSAERPKGSFSTLEIQRTEQGDSAMYLCASSSGQGAVEADTQYFGPGTRLTVL.

Note on this clone: Other DNA sequences within the sample encode an identical CDR3. The chain employs TRBV27 and TRBJ1-2; 8 bases are shared with TRBD1. The germline CDR1 and CDR2 sequences are MNHEY and SMNVEV (reference sequence). V lost 4 bases and J lost 8; bases outside the gene matches: 6. The CDR3 sequence is 13 residues long. CDR3 amino acids: CASSSQGARGYTF. Written as DNA, the CDR3 is TGTGCCAGCAGTTCTCAGGGGGCCCGAGGCTACACCTTC.

This clone was detected a few times. The chain couples TRBV6-5 to TRBJ2-3; 9 bases are shared with TRBD1. V lost 4 bases to trimming and J lost 4 bases; unmatched junction nucleotides: 9. CDR1 and CDR2 from the germline V gene are MNHEY and SVGAGI. The CDR3 has 16 residues. This chain's CDR3 is CASSSLWTGVADTQYF. The CDR3, as DNA: TGTGCCAGCAGTTCCTTGTGGACAGGGGTCGCAGATACGCAGTATTTT.

The J gene is TRBJ2-5, the V gene TRBV10-2; TRBD2 might be the D (6 bases). Trimming left V 4 bases short and J 3 bases short, with 9 bases between. The germline V gene has CDR1 WSHSY and CDR2 SAAADI. The CDR3 spans 13 residues. CDR3: CASSGEAKETQYF. The CDR3 coding sequence is TGCGCCAGCAGTGGGGAGGCGAAAGAGACCCAGTACTTC.

V is TRBV5-1 and J is TRBJ1-4; possible D gene TRBD1, 5 bases. Germline CDR1 reads SGHRS; CDR2 reads YFSETQ. Trimming stripped 2 bases from V and 8 bases from J, with 19 bases between. The CDR3 consists of 16 residues. The CDR3 sequence is CASSFQVGQGREKLFF. The CDR3 DNA reads as TGCGCCAGCAGCTTTCAGGTCGGGCAGGGCCGAGAAAAACTGTTTTTT.

CDR3 protein: CASQANAYNEQFF. In nucleotides, the CDR3 is TGTGCCAGCCAGGCGAACGCCTACAATGAGCAGTTCTTC. The chain uses TRBV2 and TRBJ2-1, with no clear D. The germline V gene has CDR1 SNHLY and CDR2 FYNNEI. The V and J ends lost 8 bases and 2 bases respectively, with 10 bases between them. There are 13 residues in the CDR3.

This clone appeared a few times. The chain has TRBV7-9 and TRBJ2-3; D gene ambiguous. Trimming removed 3 bases from V and 2 bases from J, with 15 bases in between. The CDR3 spans 16 residues. Germline V gene data show CDR1 as SEHNR and CDR2 as FQNEAQ (reference sequence). Here the CDR3 DNA reads TGTGCCAGCAGCTTCCGCGGAGTCCTTTCCACAGATACGCAGTATTTT. It specifies CASSFRGVLSTDTQYF.

The chain joins TRBV18 to TRBJ1-5, with no clear D. The germline V and J ends were trimmed by 5 bases and 9 bases, with 20 bases remaining between them. The germline CDR1 and CDR2 sequences are KGHSH and LQKENI. This CDR3 has 15 residues. Here the CDR3 reads CASSSTAPASGPQHF. The CDR3 bases are TGTGCCAGCTCATCAACAGCACCAGCAAGCGGGCCCCAGCATTTT.

This chain uses TRBV11-2 with TRBJ2-7; 7 nucleotides line up with TRBD1. CDR3 size: 14 residues. V was clipped by 5 bases and J by 3 bases; unmatched bases: 7. Germline V gene lookup returns CDR1 SGHAT and CDR2 FQNNGV. CDR3 loop: CASSPDRVYYEQYF. The CDR3 region has the DNA TGTGCCAGCAGCCCAGACAGGGTATACTACGAGCAGTACTTC. The variable domain in full, with the rest retrieved from reference TRBV11-2 and TRBJ2-7, is EAGVAQSPRYKIIEKRQSVAFWCNPISGHATLYWYQQILGQGPKLLIQFQNNGVVDDSQLPKDRFSAERLKGVDSTLKIQPAKLEDSAVYLCASSPDRVYYEQYFGPGTRLTVT.